This section outlines one T cell receptor (beta chain) sequence together with its context. The antigen remains undetermined. The CDR3 is made up of 15 amino acids. Per germline, CDR1 SEHNR and CDR2 FQNEAQ (reference sequence). V was trimmed by 7 bases and J by 4 bases, leaving 20 bases between them. The record originates from a study of T-cell reconstitution after alpha-beta-depleted transplantation in children. Study results and limitations: At day 60, the high TCRbeta diversity found in some patients originated from recipient T cells and thymic progenitors that had survived.

This sample's TCRbeta library carried unique molecular identifier barcodes. One entry per CDR3 protein, called by TCRdb with MiXCR from the PCR reads. The table lists some 350,000 distinct CDR3 sequences, 15% to 20% of them singletons, with about 41% in the top ten. V is TRBV7-9 and J is TRBJ2-7, with D possibly TRBD2 on 6 matching bases. The receptor's source is a male patient aged 2 to 10 who had a stem cell transplant for acute lymphoblastic leukemia, so the T cells may come from the graft donor. This specimen was PBMCs, mostly from graft donor cells, taken 360 days after TCRalphabeta/CD19-depleted stem cell transplant. The CDR3 here is CASTPERGMAYEQYF. The CDR3 bases are TGTGCCAGCACCCCAGAGCGCGGGATGGCATACGAGCAGTACTTC.